The rows below give T cell receptor beta chains drawn from one sample of a study of blood T cells in healthy people across ages. Via MiXCR, TCRdb re-called the 5' RACE reads, giving one row per CDR3 protein. The sample lists over 1.5 million distinct CDR3 sequences, 49% occurring once. The material sequenced was blood. The receptors were sampled from a woman aged 40 to 55 in good health. The CDR3 runs from the conserved cysteine through the conserved F or W. D genes are given only for firm matches. Size values are once, few and many counts, or a class for expanded clones, and some rows have none.

clone size	V gene	D gene	CDR3 protein
.	TRBV5-4	.	CASRYRNSGANVPTF
once	TRBV6-5	.	CASSYSNTEGNEAFF
few	TRBV7-3	TRBD2	CASSPRENRLAGTDTQYF
.	TRBV5-1	.	CASSWARADNEQFF
.	TRBV6-2/TRBV6-3	.	CTSQLDAFSYEQYF
.	TRBV10-3	TRBD2	CAISAALAGGNNEQFF
.	TRBV12-3/TRBV12-4	.	CASGAGGGSYNEQFF
once	TRBV27	TRBD2	CASRPTDLAGGRFDTQYF
few	TRBV7-2	.	CASNHRNTNYGYTF
.	TRBV29-1	.	CIPKGWSTDTQYF
.	TRBV20-1	TRBD1	CSAATGKTTEAFF
.	TRBV29-1	.	CSVGYARENTEAFF
.	TRBV24-1	.	CATSDRSHEQYF
.	TRBV20-1	.	CSASPTEYNEQYF
few	TRBV5-1	TRBD2	CASSWGLAGVSDTQYF
.	TRBV20-1	.	CSAYPTPANEQFF
few	TRBV20-1	TRBD2	CSATGLAGDSSYEQYF
.	TRBV2	.	CASSANTGMYGYTF
few	TRBV5-1	.	CASSSVGQPSTDTQYF
.	TRBV6-2/TRBV6-3	TRBD2	CASSYSRDSGSAGGTYNERFF
.	TRBV6-6	.	CASSYQERGGYGYTF
.	TRBV5-5	.	CASSLLHRPKETQYF
.	TRBV11-1	TRBD1	CASSRGDRSMNTEAFF
once	TRBV6-2/TRBV6-3	TRBD2	CASSYAGTSGVLRDTQYF
few	TRBV14	.	CASSQDFSPKETQYF
.	TRBV27	.	CASSLGGRGGGLNYGYTF
.	TRBV6-2/TRBV6-3	TRBD1	CASKGNDRDETQYF
.	TRBV28	TRBD1	CASSSDRVHGYTF
.	TRBV10-3	.	CAISEWDTPSPYEQYF
.	TRBV5-1	.	CASGLAGAPYNSPLHF
.	TRBV20-1	.	CSARDVRGLGETQYF
.	TRBV6-5	TRBD2	CASRSLGTSSNEQFF
.	TRBV15	.	CATSRDPGGYNEQYF
few	TRBV29-1	.	CSVVWAEVYEQYF
.	TRBV20-1	TRBD1	CSAPPGQGFGQYF
.	TRBV28	TRBD2	CASSLPAGYTEQFF
.	TRBV14	TRBD1	CASSQEGGARGCTF